This T cell receptor beta chain was sequenced in a study of blood T cell repertoires in COVID-19. Trimming left V 3 bases short and J 6 bases short, with 11 bases between. Germline V gene sequence: CDR1 KGHDR, CDR2 SFDVKD. The CDR3 extends over 13 amino acids. The repertoire was sequenced with immunoSEQ multiplex PCR; TCRdb's copy has only in-frame clones and lacks some. The sample has 250,000 to 400,000 clones; roughly 88% are singletons. Material for sequencing was peripheral blood. The gene calls are TRBV24-1 and TRBJ2-7; no clear D gene. The TCR originated in a woman younger than 45 with COVID-19, enrolled during active disease. The CDR3, as DNA: TGTGCCACCAGTGATCCGCCGCCCAGCGAGCAGTACTTC. Its protein is CATSDPPPSEQYF.